The 9 T cell receptor beta chains below come from one sample, sequenced in a study of T cells in Graves' hyperthyroidism and ophthalmopathy. TCR beta CDR3 regions were amplified from RNA. First-round RT-PCR with HTBI primers amplified the TCR CDR3 region. One entry per CDR3 protein results from TCRdb running MiXCR on the multiplex PCR reads. The table includes hundreds of thousands of distinct CDR3 sequences, around 25% detected once. Sequenced: blood. The receptor source for this set is a man aged 50-60 years with Graves' hyperthyroidism.

This clonotype was seen repeatedly, ten times or more. V and J are TRBV11-2 and TRBJ2-7; D may be TRBD2 (6 bases). The CDR3 consists of 15 residues. V was clipped by 1 base and J by 3 bases, with 13 bases between them. Germline V lookup: CDR1 SGHAT, CDR2 FQNNGV. The CDR3 protein is CASSLGRVSGYEQYF. As DNA, the CDR3 is TGTGCCAGCAGCTTAGGTAGGGTTAGCGGCTACGAGCAGTACTTC.

In this sample, this clonotype turned up a few times. This sequence joins TRBV5-1 and TRBJ2-7; the match to TRBD2 covers 11 bases. CDR1 and CDR2 (germline): SGHRS, YFSETQ. This CDR3 comprises 15 residues. V dropped 5 bases and J dropped 1; count of bases not matched to a gene: 5. The DNA for the CDR3 is TGCGCCAGCAGGGAAACTAGCGGGAGATCCTACGAGCAGTACTTC. This codes for CASRETSGRSYEQYF.

This clonotype appeared a few times. CDR3 sequence (DNA): TGTGCCAGCAGTTCGGGACTCCCGATGAGGACAGATACGCAGTATTTT. Protein product: CASSSGLPMRTDTQYF. The rearrangement links TRBV12-3 or TRBV12-4 to TRBJ2-3; tentative D call: TRBD2 (6 bases). The length of the CDR3 is 16 residues. The V gene lost 4 bases and the J gene lost 3 bases, with 17 bases spanning the gap.

This clonotype was recorded many times. CDR3 loop: CASSPGPRRTDTQYF. The DNA for the CDR3 is TGTGCCAGCAGTCCGGGACCGCGCCGCACAGATACGCAGTATTTT. The chain employs TRBV28 and TRBJ2-3; D possibly uses TRBD1 or TRBD2 (5 bases each). Germline V lookup: CDR1 MDHEN, CDR2 SYDVKM. The CDR3 loop spans 15 amino acids. The ends were cut back, 5 bases at V and 1 base at J, with 13 bases in the middle. Supplemented by reference TRBV28 and TRBJ2-3, the full variable domain reads DVKVTQSSRYLVKRTGEKVFLECVQDMDHENMFWYRQDPGLGLRLIYFSYDVKMKEKGDIPEGYSVSREKKERFSLILESASTNQTSMYLCASSPGPRRTDTQYFGPGTRLTVL.

The V call is TRBV20-1, the J call TRBJ1-2, with D possibly being TRBD1 (5 bases). Trimming removed 1 base from V and 8 bases from J, with 14 bases in between. Germline values: CDR1 DFQATT, CDR2 SNEGSKA (reference sequence). The CDR3 runs to 13 residues. CDR3 sequence: CSARGAGIGGYTF. DNA for the CDR3: TGCAGTGCTAGAGGAGCAGGGATTGGCGGCTACACCTTC.

This chain links TRBV20-1 with TRBJ2-1; no clear D gene. Trimming cost V 0 bases and J 10 bases, with 19 bases left between them. Germline V gives CDR1 DFQATT, CDR2 SNEGSKA (reference sequence). This CDR3 region has 15 residues. DNA for the CDR3: TGCAGTGCTAGAGATCCGTCTCCCTACCGAATGGAGCAGTTCTTC. Protein sequence: CSARDPSPYRMEQFF.

This clonotype was counted only a few times. This CDR3 reads CATGTGEAGELFF. In DNA form, the CDR3 reads TGCGCCACCGGGACAGGGGAGGCCGGGGAGCTGTTTTTT. The chain is built from TRBV5-1 and TRBJ2-2; 10 bases line up with TRBD1. Germline V gene lookup returns CDR1 SGHRS and CDR2 YFSETQ. Trimming at V came to 9 bases and at J to 6 bases, leaving 5 bases not matched to a gene. There are 13 residues in the CDR3.

This clonotype appeared many times. The chain uses TRBV11-3 and TRBJ2-7, with 8 bases fitting TRBD1. Germline loops: CDR1 SGHNT, CDR2 YENEEA. V lost 1 base to trimming and J lost 6 bases; unmatched junction nucleotides: 5. This CDR3 has 14 residues. CDR3: CASSLGTGPTEQYF. DNA for the CDR3: TGTGCCAGCAGCTTAGGGACAGGGCCGACCGAGCAGTACTTC.

The chain links TRBV2 to TRBJ1-2; D is unresolved. Germline-derived CDR1 and CDR2 are SNHLY and FYNNEI. The CDR3 covers 14 residues. V lost 1 base and J lost 3, with 9 bases in between. CDR3 sequence reads: CASSEVGSHYGYTF. In DNA, the CDR3 is TGTGCCAGCAGTGAAGTAGGCAGTCACTATGGCTACACCTTC. Complete variable domain (other parts from reference TRBV2 and TRBJ1-2): EPEVTQTPSHQVTQMGQEVILRCVPISNHLYFYWYRQILGQKVEFLVSFYNNEISEKSEIFDDQFSVERPDGSNFTLKIRSTKLEDSAMYFCASSEVGSHYGYTFGSGTRLTVV.